This T cell receptor beta chain was captured by sequencing in a study of monozygotic twins with inflammatory bowel disease (dated by TCRdb to the late 2010s). Study-level background: The full study comprised 28 monozygotic twin pairs: nine German pairs (four IBD-concordant, five IBD-discordant) and 19 IBD-discordant Danish pairs. Disease-associated traits were sought mainly through comparisons between IBD patients and their genetically identical healthy co-twins within discordant pairs. Each individual had, on average, about 151 000 unique TCRalpha sequences and 181 000 unique TCRbeta sequences available for analysis. The study at large found these results: Concordant and discordant twins showed no difference in repertoire similarity, possibly because of limited statistical power. Distinction between different T cell subtypes could not be achieved in the analysis. Compared with healthy twins, IBD patients had fewer clonotypes in common with other individuals, a difference most pronounced in patients showing signs of disease activity. TCRbeta repertoire diversity, by inverse Simpson index, was decreased in IBD patients compared with their healthy co-twins. Differing immunosuppressive treatments among patients may have added background noise and inter-individual variability to the repertoires. The results gave no support for a single strong signal or clonotype linked to IBD.

A roughly 2.7 ml peripheral blood sample was drawn into PAXgene tubes per donor and stored at -80°C. Without any T cell sorting, total RNA was extracted from whole blood using the PAXgene blood miRNA kit on an automated QIAcube. Peripheral blood from monozygotic twin pairs concordant or discordant for inflammatory bowel disease was subjected to deep TCRalpha and TCRbeta repertoire profiling with unique molecular barcoding. For every twin pair, smoking habits were documented, and each individual was categorised as a current, former or never smoker. Receptor libraries were prepared by 5' RACE. For each TCR library, around 3,800 ng of total RNA was used. For each sample, cDNA synthesis with SMARTScribe reverse transcriptase was split into eight separate reactions. During cDNA synthesis, unique molecular identifiers containing a 6-nucleotide sample barcode were introduced by template switching. Amplification of TCRalpha and TCRbeta cDNA involved two nested PCRs of 16 and 9 cycles, and each PCR was followed by bead purification. Before amplification, cDNA was treated with uracil DNA-glycosylase and purified using the QIAquick PCR purification kit. The second PCR added Illumina TruSeq-compatible adapters along with sample-specific barcodes. TapeStation and Qubit were used to check library quality and concentration, and 5 ng of each library was pooled. Sequencing of the pooled libraries was done on an Illumina HiSeq2500 single-index Rapid Run using custom sequencing primers and 2 x 100 bp reads. In the original analysis: MiGEC version 1.2.6 was used for UMI-based consensus assembly, which corrected PCR and sequencing errors. V(D)J alignment, clonotype assembly and CDR3 extraction were performed with MiXCR version 2.1.1. To normalise gene usage, clonotype sharing and MAIT/NKT TCR abundance, the analysis used the top 1000, 10 000 and 20 000 clonotypes per sample. Diversity was computed as the inverse Simpson index with the vegan R package after downsampling to 27 000 UMIs. Statistical testing used paired Mann-Whitney U tests on the discordant twin pairs and applied Benjamini-Hochberg correction for multiple testing. TCRdb reprocessed the reads and assigns one entry to each CDR3 protein sequence, leaving out DNA. The V and J calls reflect TCRdb's pipeline rather than the authors' work. This sample's clone table shows hundreds of thousands of distinct CDR3 sequences. In total, the top ten clones hold 2.4% of the sample.

A word on this clonotype: It has no known antigen specificity.

From a lookup of the germline V gene (reference sequence), CDR1 and CDR2 are LGHDT and YNNKEL. There are 15 amino acids in the CDR3, from cysteine to phenylalanine inclusive. No DNA was logged. The chain couples TRBV3-1 to TRBJ2-1. The sequencing sample was made of blood. The source of this sequence is a human donor with ulcerative colitis or Crohn's disease, or a healthy co-twin of an affected twin (not recorded which). The CDR3 protein: CASSQLGDSSNEQFF.